The next 13 T cell receptor beta chains were all read from a single sample in a study of tumor T cells in aggressive B-cell lymphoma. The protocol was immunoSEQ multiplex PCR, while the TCRdb copy is restricted to in-frame clones and leaves out a portion. The sample has around 2,300 clones; 82% are singletons. Sequencing input: tumor tissue. Every receptor here comes from an adult with diffuse large B cell lymphoma.

The chain uses TRBV28 and TRBJ2-7; tentative D call: TRBD1 (6 bases). Trimming took off 6 bases at V and 6 bases at J, with 15 bases between the two ends. The CDR3 is 13 amino acids. Germline-derived CDR1 and CDR2 are MDHEN and SYDVKM. The CDR3 nucleotides are TGTGCCAGCAGCCCCGGGACACTCTTCGAGCAGTACTTC. Protein product: CASSPGTLFEQYF.

This chain joins TRBV29-1 and TRBJ2-5; maybe TRBD2 (7 bases). V lost 6 bases to trimming and J lost 3 bases, with 14 bases between them. The CDR3 has 13 amino acids. The germline V gene encodes CDR1 SQVTM and CDR2 ANQGSEA. In nucleotides, the CDR3 is TGCAGCGTCCACCAAGGGGGGGAAGAGACCCAGTACTTC. It encodes CSVHQGGEETQYF.

The rearrangement joins TRBV29-1 to TRBJ2-7; TRBD1 agrees at 11 bases. The J segment lost 2 bases and the V segment lost 4 bases, leaving 4 bases of the junction unmatched. Per germline, CDR1 SQVTM and CDR2 ANQGSEA. The CDR3 has 14 residues. The CDR3 sequence: CSVGGTGGTYEQYF. The CDR3 DNA reads as TGCAGCGTTGGTGGGACAGGGGGTACCTACGAGCAGTACTTC.

The genes are TRBV5-4 and TRBJ2-2, with TRBD1 matching 7 bases. V shed 2 bases, J shed 6 bases, and the junction held 4 bases outside the gene matches. The germline V gene has CDR1 SGHNT and CDR2 YYREEE (reference sequence). This CDR3 region has 14 residues. CDR3 sequence: CASSFGTVAGELFF. The DNA for the CDR3 is TGTGCCAGCAGCTTCGGGACAGTCGCCGGGGAGCTGTTTTTT.

This chain links TRBV5-1 with TRBJ2-1, with 7 positions matching TRBD2. Unmatched junction bases numbered 4, after V lost 0 bases and J lost 7 bases. The CDR3 spans 14 residues. Germline-derived CDR1 and CDR2 are SGHRS and YFSETQ. The CDR3 here is CASSLAAGVNEQFF. The CDR3 bases are TGCGCCAGCAGCTTGGCCGCGGGAGTTAATGAGCAGTTCTTC. Based on the CDR3 plus reference TRBV5-1 and TRBJ2-1, the full variable domain is KAGVTQTPRYLIKTRGQQVTLSCSPISGHRSVSWYQQTPGQGLQFLFEYFSETQRNKGNFPGRFSGRQFSNSRSEMNVSTLELGDSALYLCASSLAAGVNEQFFGPGTRLTVL.

The chain is built from TRBV28 and TRBJ2-3, with 8 bases that match TRBD2. The CDR3 runs to 18 residues. With 5 bases clipped from V and 1 base from J, the junction kept 14 bases outside the gene matches. Germline V CDR1 and CDR2: MDHEN, SYDVKM. Here the CDR3 reads CASSPFYSGRGGTDTQYF. The CDR3, as DNA: TGTGCCAGCAGTCCATTCTACAGCGGGAGAGGGGGCACAGATACGCAGTATTTT. Full variable domain (outside the CDR3, taken from reference TRBV28 and TRBJ2-3): DVKVTQSSRYLVKRTGEKVFLECVQDMDHENMFWYRQDPGLGLRLIYFSYDVKMKEKGDIPEGYSVSREKKERFSLILESASTNQTSMYLCASSPFYSGRGGTDTQYFGPGTRLTVL.

Comment on this clone: It is unclear where the CDR3 begins or ends on the DNA, so no DNA is shown, and the CDR3 is as TCRdb lists it. The chain carries TRBV21-1 and TRBJ2-1; the table's TRBD2 call for D was not verified on the DNA. TRBV21-1 is tagged as a pseudogene. Both ends counted, the CDR3 spans 15 residues. The CDR3: CASSQGVAGGNEQFF.

The chain uses TRBV28 and TRBJ1-5; D remains unclear. CDR3 length: 11 residues. Germline CDR1 and CDR2: MDHEN and SYDVKM. The V and J ends lost 4 bases and 9 bases respectively, with 7 bases between them. The CDR3 protein is CASSSSLPQHF. DNA for the CDR3: TGTGCCAGCAGTTCCAGTCTGCCCCAGCATTTT.

The rearrangement uses TRBV5-1 and TRBJ1-5, with 11 nucleotides matching TRBD1. CDR3 length: 15 residues. The germline V gene encodes CDR1 SGHRS and CDR2 YFSETQ. The trim removed 4 bases at V and 7 bases at J, leaving 7 bases unmatched. The CDR3 coding sequence is TGCGCCAGCAGCCTATGGACAGGGGGCGACCAGCCCCAGCATTTT. This gives the protein CASSLWTGGDQPQHF.

This clone was counted a single time. This chain links TRBV28 with TRBJ2-7; D uncertain. Trimming removed 6 bases from V and 7 bases from J, with 16 bases in between. The CDR3 is 13 residues long. Germline-derived CDR1 and CDR2 are MDHEN and SYDVKM. In DNA, the CDR3 is TGTGCCAGCAGGCCGGCAGGTTCTGAAGAGCAGTACTTC. Residues: CASRPAGSEEQYF.

The rearrangement uses TRBV6-5 and TRBJ2-1; 10 bases line up with TRBD2. Germline lookup yields CDR1 MNHEY and CDR2 SVGAGI. J lost 6 bases, V lost 2 bases, and 7 bases had no gene match. CDR3 size: 16 residues. This CDR3 is CASSYTMASGSNEQFF. The CDR3 nucleotides are TGTGCCAGCAGTTACACAATGGCTAGCGGGAGCAATGAGCAGTTCTTC.

The rearrangement joins TRBV28 to TRBJ2-6, with a tentative D call TRBD1 (7 bases). The CDR3 totals 17 residues. Germline V CDR1 and CDR2: MDHEN, SYDVKM. Trimming shortened V by 7 bases and J by 0 bases, and 16 bases separated the two germline ends. Here the CDR3 DNA reads TGTGCCAGCATTCAAGGGGGCGGGGTCTCTGGGGCCAACGTCCTGACTTTC. This gives the protein CASIQGGGVSGANVLTF.

The J gene is TRBJ2-7, the V gene TRBV2, with 10 bases matching TRBD2. This CDR3 has 15 residues. Germline V gene lookup returns CDR1 SNHLY and CDR2 FYNNEI. V lost 5 bases, J lost 6 bases, and 10 bases stayed unmatched. Written as DNA, the CDR3 is TGTGCCAGCAGTCCCATTGGAGCGGGAGGGGGCGAGCAGTACTTC. It encodes CASSPIGAGGGEQYF.